This TCR beta chain was documented in a study of blood T cell repertoires in COVID-19. Study at large: Sites across the United States, Italy and Spain contributed samples from acute and convalescent COVID-19. In each case, the material was cDNA or gDNA derived from T cells, B-cell-depleted T cells, or PBMCs.

Germline-derived CDR1 and CDR2 are SGHTA and FQGNSA. V lost 5 bases, J lost 6 bases, and 10 bases stayed unmatched. This CDR3 is 16 amino acids long. How the authors handled the data: Amplifying reference gene primers gave estimates of nucleated cell counts. The repertoire was sequenced with immunoSEQ multiplex PCR; TCRdb's copy has only in-frame clones and lacks some. That table supplies the V and J calls and clone size; D and trimming were determined from the DNA. In the table there are about 100,000 clones, just under 80% of which are singletons. The sample comprised peripheral blood. This sequence originates from a man aged 65 to 85 with active or convalescent COVID-19. The rearrangement joins TRBV7-2 to TRBJ1-5, with 10 bases aligning to TRBD1. The CDR3 sequence: CASSLRFGTGAQPQHF. CDR3 DNA: TGTGCCAGCAGCCTTAGGTTTGGGACAGGGGCTCAGCCCCAGCATTTT.